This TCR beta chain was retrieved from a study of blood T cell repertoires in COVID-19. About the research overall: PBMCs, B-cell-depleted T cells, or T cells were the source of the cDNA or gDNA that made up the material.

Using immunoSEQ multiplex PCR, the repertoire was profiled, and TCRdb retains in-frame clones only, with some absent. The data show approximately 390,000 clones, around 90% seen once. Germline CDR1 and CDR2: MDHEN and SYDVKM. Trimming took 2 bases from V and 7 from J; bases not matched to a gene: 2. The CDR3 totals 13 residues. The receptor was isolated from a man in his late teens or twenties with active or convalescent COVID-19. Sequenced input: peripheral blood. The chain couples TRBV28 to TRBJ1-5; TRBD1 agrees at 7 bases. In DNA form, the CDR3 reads TGTGCCAGCAGTTTAAGGGGGCGCCAGCCCCAGCATTTT. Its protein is CASSLRGRQPQHF.